The table lists the clone carrying this T cell receptor beta chain with a few counts. The data belong to a study of human T cells and chemical hapten exposure. What the library attached to individual cDNA molecules were unique molecular identifiers. Each CDR3 protein gets one entry after TCRdb re-called the RACE reads with MiXCR. This repertoire shows roughly 150,000 distinct CDR3 sequences, 28% found once; its top ten account for 2.1%. Time point described: patch test 3, about 24 weeks after DPC sensitization. Treatment given: therapeutic diphenylcyclopropenone sensitization with weekly scalp DPC. This CDR3 region has 16 residues. The germline V gene has CDR1 SGHVS and CDR2 FQNEAQ. The V gene end was trimmed by 4 bases and the J gene end by 0 bases; junction bases not matched to a gene: 9.

The chain uses TRBV7-8 and TRBJ2-7, with 7 bases identical to TRBD2. The starting material was whole blood, obtained in connection with sensitization to the hapten diphenylcyclopropenone (DPC). The origin of this receptor is a woman under 30 with alopecia areata. Some clones in this sample may be carry-over from other donors' samples. CDR3 DNA: TGTGCCAGCAGCTCAATGGGGGGGGTAGCCTCCTACGAGCAGTACTTC. It specifies CASSSMGGVASYEQYF.